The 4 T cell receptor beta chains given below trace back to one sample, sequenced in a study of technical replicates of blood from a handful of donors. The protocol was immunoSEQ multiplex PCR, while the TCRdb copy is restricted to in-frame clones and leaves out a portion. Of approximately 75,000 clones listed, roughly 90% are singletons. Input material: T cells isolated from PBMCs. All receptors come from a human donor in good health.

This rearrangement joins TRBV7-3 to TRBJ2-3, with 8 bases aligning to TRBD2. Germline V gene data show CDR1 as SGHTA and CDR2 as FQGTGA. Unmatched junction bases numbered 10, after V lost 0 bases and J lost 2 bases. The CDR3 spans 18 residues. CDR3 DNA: TGTGCCAGCAGCTTAACGACCCCCTCCGGGAGGGACACAGATACGCAGTATTTT. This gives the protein CASSLTTPSGRDTDTQYF.

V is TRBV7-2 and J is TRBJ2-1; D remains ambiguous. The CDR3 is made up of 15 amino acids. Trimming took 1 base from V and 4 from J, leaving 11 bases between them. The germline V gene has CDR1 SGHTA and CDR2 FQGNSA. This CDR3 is CASSLGLPLYNEQFF. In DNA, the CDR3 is TGTGCCAGCAGCTTAGGCCTACCGCTTTACAATGAGCAGTTCTTC.

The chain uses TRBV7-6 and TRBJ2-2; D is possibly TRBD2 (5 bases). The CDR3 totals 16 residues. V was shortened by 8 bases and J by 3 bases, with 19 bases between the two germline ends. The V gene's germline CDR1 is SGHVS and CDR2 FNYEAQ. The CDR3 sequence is CASHKGGGLDTGELFF. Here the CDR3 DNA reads TGTGCCAGCCACAAAGGCGGCGGACTTGACACCGGGGAGCTGTTTTTT.

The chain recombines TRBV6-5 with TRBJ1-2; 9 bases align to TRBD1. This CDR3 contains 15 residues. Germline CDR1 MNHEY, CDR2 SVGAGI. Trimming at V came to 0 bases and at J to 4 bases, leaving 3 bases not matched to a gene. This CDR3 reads CASSYSGQGIYGYTF. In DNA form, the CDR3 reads TGTGCCAGCAGTTACTCGGGACAGGGTATCTATGGCTACACCTTC.